The rows below give T cell receptor beta chains drawn from one sample of a study of glioma-infiltrating T cells. TCRdb reprocessed the multiplex PCR reads via MiXCR and lists one record per CDR3 protein. The sample has roughly 350,000 distinct CDR3 sequences, about 40% seen once. Sequenced material: glioma tissue, nonneoplastic brain tissue, or PBMCs (not recorded which). These receptors all stem from a human donor with low-grade glioma or glioblastoma, undergoing nonglioma brain surgery, or in good health (not recorded which). Each CDR3 is given with its conserved first and last residue. A D gene is named only where the DNA matches it firmly. Rows give clone size only sometimes, using once, few, many, or a class for an expanded clone.

TRBV3-1	TRBJ2-5	-	-	TGTGCCAGCAGCCACTATGGAGAGACCCAGTACTTC	CASSHYGETQYF
TRBV7-2	TRBJ2-1	few	TRBD2	TGTGCCAGCAGGCTAGCGGAGTACAATGAGCAGTTCTTC	CASRLAEYNEQFF
TRBV20-1	TRBJ1-5	many	-	TGCAGTGCTAACATCGGGACACCCAATCAGCCCCAGCATTTT	CSANIGTPNQPQHF
TRBV2	TRBJ1-1	many	-	TGTGCCAGCAGTAATCTCGGGGCGGCTTTCTTT	CASSNLGAAFF
TRBV7-9	TRBJ1-1	-	TRBD1	TGTGCCAGCAGCCAAGGACAGGTGTACACTGAAGCTTTCTTT	CASSQGQVYTEAFF
TRBV20-1	TRBJ2-7	-	TRBD2	TGCAGTGCTAGAGATCCCGGCGGACTAGCGGGAGTCTACGAGCAGTACTTC	CSARDPGGLAGVYEQYF
TRBV20-1	TRBJ1-2	many	TRBD1	TGCAGTGCTAGAACAGGGGGCTGGAACTATGGCTACACCTTC	CSARTGGWNYGYTF
TRBV2	TRBJ2-1	few	TRBD2	TGTGCCAGCACCAAGCGGGAGCCCCTCAATGAGCAGTTCTTC	CASTKREPLNEQFF
TRBV7-9	TRBJ2-2	few	-	TGTGCCAGCAGCCGGGACCGAGCGAATGCCGGGGAGCTGTTTTTT	CASSRDRANAGELFF
TRBV7-2	TRBJ2-3	-	-	TGTGCCAGCAGCTTAGTTTACAGGGCAGGTACGCAGTATTTT	CASSLVYRAGTQYF
TRBV6-2/TRBV6-3	TRBJ2-1	many	TRBD2	TGTGCCAGCAGACTAGCGTCGCATGAGCAGTTCTTC	CASRLASHEQFF
TRBV4-3	TRBJ2-7	few	-	TGCGCCAGCAGCCCTGCCGGCGGGCAGCCCTACGAGCAGTACTTC	CASSPAGGQPYEQYF
TRBV29-1	TRBJ2-1	-	TRBD2	TGCAGCGTTGATACCCCTAGCGGGAGCTCCTACAATGAGCAGTTCTTC	CSVDTPSGSSYNEQFF
TRBV6-5	TRBJ1-3	many	-	TGTGCCAGCAGTTACTCGACAGTCCCTGGAAACACCATATATTTT	CASSYSTVPGNTIYF
TRBV6-6	TRBJ2-2	many	-	TGTGCCAGCAGTTACCCACTAGACACCGGGGAGCTGTTTTTT	CASSYPLDTGELFF
TRBV4-3	TRBJ2-3	-	TRBD2	TGCGCCAGCAGCCAAGAGGCTAGCGGATTTGCTAGCACAGATGCGCAGTATTTT	CASSQEASGFASTDAQYF
TRBV5-4	TRBJ2-1	-	TRBD2	TGTGCCAGCAGCCCCGAACGTGGACTAGCGGGAGTCAATGAGCAGTTCTTC	CASSPERGLAGVNEQFF
TRBV28	TRBJ2-3	once	-	TGTGCCAGAAGTTTTTTTTCAGGGGTTGTCACAGATACGCAGTATTTT	CARSFFSGVVTDTQYF
TRBV20-1	TRBJ2-7	few	-	TGCAGTGCAACAGCCTACGAGCAGTACTTC	CSATAYEQYF
TRBV28	TRBJ2-7	many	-	TGTGCCAGCAGTTCCACGGGGTCCTACGAGCAGTACTTC	CASSSTGSYEQYF